A single sample gave rise to the 15 T cell receptor beta chains below, sequenced in a study of blood T cell repertoires in COVID-19. The protocol was immunoSEQ multiplex PCR, while the TCRdb copy is restricted to in-frame clones and leaves out a portion. Of 200,000 to 250,000 clones detected, less than 90% appear once; the ten largest clones hold 4.5% to 6%. Sequencing was performed on peripheral blood. Receptors originate from a woman aged 55-75 years who had recovered from COVID-19.

The rearrangement joins TRBV10-3 to TRBJ2-2; TRBD2 matches 10 bases. The CDR3 spans 18 residues. V trimming: 3 bases; J trimming: 7 bases; junction bases outside the gene matches: 14. Per germline, CDR1 ENHRY and CDR2 SYGVKD. The CDR3 DNA sequence: TGTGCCATCAGTGACCCCGGACTGAGCGGGGGGGCCAACGGGGAGCTGTTTTTT. This translates into CAISDPGLSGGANGELFF.

This chain connects TRBV27 to TRBJ1-1; 8 bases are a match to TRBD1. Germline loops: CDR1 MNHEY, CDR2 SMNVEV (reference sequence). The V gene end was trimmed by 5 bases and the J gene end by 0 bases; junction bases not matched to a gene: 5. The CDR3 covers 15 residues. CDR3 nucleotides: TGTGCCAGCAGTCCCCCGGACAGGGTGAACACTGAAGCTTTCTTT. It translates to CASSPPDRVNTEAFF.

The V call is TRBV2, the J call TRBJ1-1; the match to TRBD1 covers 8 bases. CDR3 length equals 14 residues. V lost 7 bases to trimming and J lost 7 bases; unmatched junction nucleotides: 11. The germline V gene encodes CDR1 SNHLY and CDR2 FYNNEI. The CDR3 DNA reads TGTGCCAGCAATGGGGACAGGCGGAAGCGTGAAGCTTTCTTT. It codes for CASNGDRRKREAFF.

This clone was seen at least ten times. This rearrangement joins TRBV5-1 to TRBJ2-1, with TRBD2 identical over 10 bases. Germline V gene lookup returns CDR1 SGHRS and CDR2 YFSETQ. The CDR3 runs to 18 residues. Trimming took 1 base from V and 5 from J; bases not matched to a gene: 12. CDR3 coding DNA: TGCGCCAGCAGCTTGCTTATTATAAGGACTAGCGGTGACAATGAGCAGTTCTTC. This codes for CASSLLIIRTSGDNEQFF. The full variable domain, in which reference TRBV5-1 and TRBJ2-1 provide the parts outside the CDR3, is KAGVTQTPRYLIKTRGQQVTLSCSPISGHRSVSWYQQTPGQGLQFLFEYFSETQRNKGNFPGRFSGRQFSNSRSEMNVSTLELGDSALYLCASSLLIIRTSGDNEQFFGPGTRLTVL.

This clone has a single count. V usage is TRBV5-1 and J usage is TRBJ2-1; 8 positions match TRBD1. The germline gives CDR1 SGHRS, CDR2 YFSETQ. The CDR3 covers 15 residues. J lost 2 bases, V lost 4 bases, and 5 bases had no gene match. The chain's CDR3 is CASSPRTGPYNEQFF. CDR3 DNA sequence: TGCGCCAGCAGCCCACGGACAGGGCCCTACAATGAGCAGTTCTTC.

The gene calls are TRBV30 and TRBJ2-2; tentative D call: TRBD2 (5 bases). This CDR3 is 16 amino acids long. Germline V lookup: CDR1 GTSNPN, CDR2 SVGIG (reference sequence). Trimming shortened V by 4 bases and J by 0 bases, and 15 bases separated the two germline ends. The CDR3 sequence: CAWKSSASPNTGELFF. CDR3 bases: TGTGCCTGGAAAAGTAGCGCTAGCCCGAACACCGGGGAGCTGTTTTTT. Based on the CDR3 plus reference TRBV30 and TRBJ2-2, the full variable domain is SQTIHQWPATLVQPVGSPLSLECTVEGTSNPNLYWYRQAAGRGLQLLFYSVGIGQISSEVPQNLSASRPQDRQFILSSKKLLLSDSGFYLCAWKSSASPNTGELFFGEGSRLTVL.

In this sample, this clone turned up a few times. The chain uses TRBV3-1 (or the pseudogene TRBV3-2) and TRBJ1-5, with D unclear. Germline V gives CDR1 LGHDT, CDR2 YNNKEL (reference sequence). CDR3 length: 16 residues. Between the trimmed V and J ends, which lost 0 bases and 3 bases, there was a span of 12 bases. CDR3 coding DNA: TGTGCCAGCAGCCAAGATCTTATAGCGGTCAATCAGCCCCAGCATTTT. It encodes CASSQDLIAVNQPQHF.

The chain uses TRBV12-3 or TRBV12-4 and TRBJ2-7; a weak D match, TRBD2 (6 bases). V was pared by 5 bases and J by 6 bases, with 11 bases between. CDR3 length equals 12 residues. This chain's CDR3 is CASSKGTFEQYF. Here the CDR3 DNA reads TGTGCCAGCAGTAAGGGGACTTTCGAGCAGTACTTC.

The chain joins TRBV5-4 to TRBJ1-2, with D possibly being TRBD1 (6 bases). Germline V gene lookup returns CDR1 SGHNT and CDR2 YYREEE (reference sequence). The CDR3 spans 16 residues. The V end lost 0 bases, the J end lost 4 bases, and 16 bases lay between the germline ends. This CDR3 is CASSLGTAALVYGYTF. The CDR3 nucleotides are TGTGCCAGCAGCTTGGGGACAGCGGCACTGGTCTATGGCTACACCTTC.

The chain links TRBV30 to TRBJ1-2; D is unresolved. With 0 bases removed from V and 3 bases from J, the gap between germline ends came to 11 bases. The length of the CDR3 is 14 residues. Germline loops: CDR1 GTSNPN, CDR2 SVGIG (reference sequence). The CDR3 here is CAWSVRRYYYGYTF. The CDR3 bases are TGTGCCTGGAGTGTACGCAGGTATTACTATGGCTACACCTTC. Based on the CDR3 plus reference TRBV30 and TRBJ1-2, the full variable domain is SQTIHQWPATLVQPVGSPLSLECTVEGTSNPNLYWYRQAAGRGLQLLFYSVGIGQISSEVPQNLSASRPQDRQFILSSKKLLLSDSGFYLCAWSVRRYYYGYTFGSGTRLTVV.

This clone was seen only once. The DNA for the CDR3 is TGTGCCACCAGCCCCCGGGGAGAGTGGGCAACTAATGAAAAACTGTTTTTT. It encodes CATSPRGEWATNEKLFF. J is TRBJ1-4 and V is TRBV15; D gene unclear. CDR1 LNHNV and CDR2 YYDKDF come from the germline V gene (reference sequence). V was clipped by 5 bases and J by 0 bases, with 16 bases between them. The CDR3 has 17 residues.

The rearrangement joins TRBV5-1 to TRBJ1-1; 7 nucleotides align to TRBD1. Germline trimming cut 4 bases from V and 0 bases from J; bases unmatched to any gene: 6. This CDR3 has 15 amino acids. Germline V gene sequence: CDR1 SGHRS, CDR2 YFSETQ. The CDR3 is CASSRQGYMNTEAFF. For the CDR3, the DNA is TGCGCCAGCAGCCGACAGGGCTACATGAACACTGAAGCTTTCTTT.

This chain uses TRBV7-3 with TRBJ2-5; 10 bases match TRBD2. V lost 6 bases, J lost 2 bases, and 3 bases stayed unmatched. This CDR3 has 14 residues. CDR1 SGHTA and CDR2 FQGTGA come from the germline V gene. CDR3 region: CASRSSGGQETQYF. The CDR3 nucleotides read TGTGCCAGCAGGTCTAGCGGGGGACAAGAGACCCAGTACTTC.

This clone was seen a handful of times. The chain has TRBV7-9 and TRBJ2-2; D is unresolved. The V gene lost 5 bases and the J gene lost 16 bases, with 20 bases spanning the gap. The CDR3 is made up of 13 amino acids. Germline-derived CDR1 and CDR2 are SEHNR and FQNEAQ (reference sequence). CDR3 in DNA: TGTGCCAGCAGCCCCTATCGCCACCCCATCACGTTTTTT. Translating gives CASSPYRHPITFF.

Written as DNA, the CDR3 is TGTGCCTGGAGGTTAGGAGACGGGAATTCACCCCTCCACTTT. This translates into CAWRLGDGNSPLHF. The chain has TRBV30 and TRBJ1-6; D unclear. This CDR3 spans 14 amino acids. V was pared by 3 bases and J by 7 bases, with 13 bases between. CDR1 is GTSNPN and CDR2 is SVGIG in the germline V gene (reference sequence).